This TCR beta chain was captured by sequencing in a study of blood T cell repertoires in COVID-19 (dated by TCRdb to 2020 to 2022). As for the study more broadly: Samples from collaborators originated in the United States, Italy and Spain and spanned both the acute and convalescent phases of COVID-19. The repertoires were released in a freely available public database meant as a resource for research on the immune response to SARS-CoV-2. The prospective study material was composed of cDNA or gDNA derived from T cells, B-cell-depleted T cells, or PBMCs. Where HLA class I and class II types were available, the types were taken from metadata supplied by the sample provider, not from assay-based typing. The sample metadata nearly always contained a de-identified subject ID, COVID-19 status, age in years and sex. The samples were drawn from the first 160 participants of the ongoing ImmuneRACE study and from some 1,300 subjects provided by 6 global collaborators. Subjects who had been exposed to COVID-19, were actively infected with it, or had recovered from it provided the deeply sampled blood TCRbeta repertoires that made up the dataset.

TCRbeta CDR3 regions were amplified from genomic DNA using the immunoSEQ Assay, a bias-controlled multiplex PCR. Per the source publication's procedure: The number of nucleated cells in each sample was estimated by amplification of reference gene primers within the assay. To quantify the absolute abundance of each unique TCRbeta CDR3 rearrangement, sequence reads were collapsed and filtered. Productive Simpson clonality was computed per sample as the square root of Simpson's diversity index over productive rearrangements. This immuneACCESS table, as held by TCRdb, lists in-frame sequences with V and J called but not all clones. Of the missing ones, under half trace to an unresolved V gene in checked studies; the others have no known cause. Clonal size and the V and J genes are those of that table, whereas D and trimming came from the DNA. The sample table lists about 20,000 clones, around nine tenths of them with a count of one. Roughly 10% of the sample is held by the ten biggest clonotypes.

General study outcomes and caveats: How much clinical and demographic metadata was included differed by source and by participant, and the metadata was provided uncurated.

Turning to this clone: It lacks a known antigen. No much larger clonotype is one base removed from it; base qualities were not supplied.

Whole blood was collected in K2EDTA tubes by collaborating institutions according to the institutions' own protocols. For TCRbeta analysis, collaborator samples were shipped as frozen whole blood, as isolated PBMCs, or as DNA extracted from either sample type. V trim: 3 bases; J trim: 2 bases; unmatched bases: 6. The CDR3 runs 16 residues from the cysteine to the phenylalanine. The kept DNA is CDR3 alone, 48 bases in frame from the first base. CDR1 LNHDA and CDR2 SQIVND were looked up in the germline V gene (reference sequence). The receptor comes from a human donor in a cohort sampled during active COVID-19. The sequenced sample was peripheral blood. This chain is built from TRBV19 and TRBJ1-1, with TRBD1 identical over 10 junction bases. The CDR3 protein sequence reads: CASSIRQGALNTEAFF. Read as DNA, the sequence is TGTGCCAGTAGTATCAGACAGGGGGCACTCAACACTGAAGCTTTCTTT.